This T cell receptor beta chain emerged from a study of identical twins. TCRdb analysed the 5' RACE reads with MiXCR anew, one entry per CDR3 protein. The repertoire holds 1.5 million to 2 million distinct CDR3 sequences, with roughly 35% as singletons. This clonotype was detected a few times. What it binds is not known. Study conclusions and caveats: Zero-insertion analyses might be partly confounded by invariant T cells like MAIT and iNKT.

This CDR3 has 17 residues. V shed 6 bases and J shed 6 bases, with 25 bases lying between them. Sequencing was carried out using cord blood. The chain combines TRBV12-3 or TRBV12-4 with TRBJ2-3; D is undetermined. This clonotype originated in a newborn girl in good health. The CDR3 reads CASSMSTAPPSGDTQYF. The DNA of the CDR3 is TGTGCCAGCAGCATGTCCACGGCCCCTCCTAGTGGGGATACGCAGTATTTT.